The 5 T cell receptor beta chains presented below share a single source sample, sequenced in a study of human T cells and chemical hapten exposure. Stated time point: pre-sensitization, week 0. Treatment meaning: therapeutic diphenylcyclopropenone sensitization with weekly scalp DPC. TCRdb ran MiXCR on the RACE reads and lists one entry per CDR3 protein. This table has about 40,000 distinct CDR3 sequences, roughly a tenth appearing once. This specimen consisted of whole blood, obtained in connection with sensitization to the hapten diphenylcyclopropenone (DPC). The receptor set was obtained from a young man with alopecia areata. Some clones in this sample may be carry-over from other donors' samples.

This clonotype was seen more than once but under ten times. The genes are TRBV29-1 and TRBJ1-6, with D unresolved. The length of the CDR3 is 8 residues. Germline V gene lookup returns CDR1 SQVTM and CDR2 ANQGSEA. The V end lost 7 bases, the J end lost 12 bases, and 4 bases lay between the germline ends. The CDR3 DNA reads as TGCAGCGCCGGACCCCTCCACTTT. The encoded protein is CSAGPLHF.

The CDR3: CASRSGGRSQPQHF. CDR3 in DNA: TGTGCCAGTAGGTCCGGGGGAAGGAGTCAGCCCCAGCATTTT. J is TRBJ1-5 and V is TRBV19; TRBD1 is a possible D gene (5 bases). V lost 6 bases and J 6 bases, leaving 15 bases between the germline ends. CDR3 length: 14 amino acids. Germline CDR1 reads LNHDA; CDR2 reads SQIVND (reference sequence).

This clonotype was found many times. The chain uses TRBV7-9 and TRBJ2-5; TRBD2 might be the D (5 bases). The CDR3 loop spans 15 amino acids. Germline V gives CDR1 SEHNR, CDR2 FQNEAQ (reference sequence). Trimming shortened V by 1 base and J by 5 bases, and 14 bases separated the two germline ends. The chain's CDR3 is CASSLVSGGGETQYF. In DNA, the CDR3 is TGTGCCAGCAGCTTAGTGTCAGGAGGCGGTGAGACCCAGTACTTC.

The chain employs TRBV2 and TRBJ2-7; 9 bases are a match to TRBD2. V was pared by 6 bases and J by 5 bases, with 11 bases of the junction left unmatched. CDR3 length equals 15 residues. Germline V CDR1 and CDR2: SNHLY, FYNNEI. CDR3 coding DNA: TGTGCCAGCAGGAACATAGCGGGAGCAAGCGACGAGCAGTACGTC. Translated: CASRNIAGASDEQYV.

This chain joins TRBV30 and TRBJ2-1; no clear D gene. Germline CDR1 is GTSNPN and CDR2 is SVGIG (reference sequence). This CDR3 has 11 residues. V was pared by 0 bases and J by 12 bases, with 9 bases between. CDR3 in amino acids: CAWSVRVGQFF. The CDR3 DNA reads TGTGCCTGGAGTGTACGAGTTGGGCAGTTCTTC.